These T cell receptor beta chains were read from a single sample in a study. TCRdb redid the calling of the RT-PCR reads with MiXCR, one entry per CDR3 protein. The sample comprises about 700,000 distinct CDR3 sequences, 11% to 15% of which are singletons, and about 3.9% rests with the top ten. The specimen sequenced was memory CD4+ T cells from blood. The receptor set was obtained from a female donor in good health, serving as a healthy control. Both conserved end residues are part of each CDR3. The D gene is left open where the match is weak. Clone sizes are given selectively: once, few, many, or a class where the clone is expanded.

V gene,clone size,J gene,D gene,CDR3 protein,CDR3 DNA
TRBV7-2,NA,TRBJ2-2,NA,CASSPPPPISGELFF,TGTGCCAGCAGCCCGCCCCCACCTATATCAGGGGAGCTGTTTTTT
TRBV5-1,many,TRBJ2-5,NA,CASSPTAGGTLGETQYF,TGCGCCAGCAGCCCCACGGCAGGGGGGACCTTAGGAGAGACCCAGTACTTC
TRBV6-1,NA,TRBJ2-3,NA,CASSTWGDTQYF,TGTGCCAGCAGTACGTGGGGAGATACGCAGTATTTT
TRBV18,NA,TRBJ1-4,NA,CASGRGEGFNEKLFF,TGTGCCAGCGGAAGAGGAGAGGGATTTAATGAAAAACTGTTTTTT
TRBV28,NA,TRBJ2-7,TRBD2,CASRLTSGNPYEQYF,TGTGCCAGCAGACTTACTAGCGGGAACCCCTACGAGCAGTACTTC
TRBV7-2,few,TRBJ1-1,NA,CASSSGGGNTEAFF,TGTGCCAGCAGCTCTGGAGGTGGTAACACTGAAGCTTTCTTT
TRBV7-2,few,TRBJ1-5,NA,CASSLDYSDAQPQHF,TGTGCCAGCAGCTTAGACTACAGCGACGCGCAGCCCCAGCATTTT
TRBV20-1,few,TRBJ2-1,NA,CSARDGFYNEQFF,TGCAGTGCTAGAGATGGGTTCTACAATGAGCAGTTCTTC
TRBV20-1,few,TRBJ2-7,NA,CSASRSVNSEQYF,TGCAGTGCTAGTAGGTCAGTTAATAGCGAGCAGTACTTC
TRBV7-8,few,TRBJ2-1,TRBD2,CASSFRGRVDNEQFF,TGTGCCAGCAGCTTCCGCGGGAGAGTTGACAATGAGCAGTTCTTC
TRBV4-3,few,TRBJ1-4,NA,CASSLTQGKLFF,TGCGCCAGCAGCCTCACTCAGGGAAAACTGTTTTTT
TRBV24-1,NA,TRBJ1-2,NA,CATSDWAGSVYGYTF,TGTGCCACCAGTGATTGGGCAGGCTCCGTCTATGGCTACACCTTC
TRBV28,NA,TRBJ1-2,NA,CASSVPGANYGYTF,TGTGCCAGCAGTGTTCCAGGGGCCAATTATGGCTACACCTTC
TRBV28,few,TRBJ2-2,TRBD1,CASRLTGGDVGELFF,TGTGCCAGCAGACTAACAGGGGGCGACGTCGGGGAGCTGTTTTTT
TRBV20-1,NA,TRBJ2-1,TRBD2,CSARLAGGRGRNEQFF,TGCAGTGCTAGGCTAGCGGGAGGGCGGGGGAGAAATGAGCAGTTCTTC
TRBV20-1,many,TRBJ1-1,NA,CSARSDTEAFF,TGCAGTGCTAGGTCGGACACTGAAGCTTTCTTT
TRBV5-4,NA,TRBJ2-5,NA,CASSFTATTETQYF,TGTGCCAGCAGCTTTACAGCCACTACGGAGACCCAGTACTTC
TRBV20-1,few,TRBJ2-3,NA,CSARVSTDTQYF,TGCAGTGCACGCGTTAGCACAGATACGCAGTATTTT
TRBV5-1,many,TRBJ1-6,TRBD1,CASSLFQTGGGSSPLHF,TGCGCCAGCAGCTTGTTCCAGACAGGGGGCGGGAGTTCACCCCTCCACTTT
TRBV7-2,many,TRBJ2-7,NA,CASSFRQAYEQYF,TGTGCCAGCAGCTTTCGACAGGCCTACGAGCAGTACTTC
TRBV18,many,TRBJ2-1,NA,CASSGDSAYNEQFF,TGTGCCAGCTCAGGGGACTCGGCCTACAATGAGCAGTTCTTC
TRBV7-2,many,TRBJ1-5,TRBD1,CASSFNHPQGYSNQPQHF,TGTGCCAGCAGCTTCAATCACCCACAGGGGTACAGCAATCAGCCCCAGCATTTT
TRBV5-8,few,TRBJ1-2,NA,CASSLDLGGYTF,TGTGCCAGCAGCTTGGATCTGGGTGGCTACACCTTC
TRBV29-1,few,TRBJ1-2,NA,CSVGTGYGYTF,TGCAGCGTTGGGACGGGCTATGGCTACACCTTC
TRBV18,NA,TRBJ1-1,NA,CASSPGAGVAEAFF,TGTGCCAGCTCACCAGGGGCCGGGGTAGCTGAAGCTTTCTTT
TRBV12-3/TRBV12-4,NA,TRBJ1-2,NA,CASSLAGTIRGYTF,TGTGCCAGCAGTTTAGCCGGGACTATAAGAGGCTACACCTTC
TRBV4-2,NA,TRBJ1-3,NA,CASSQDGVGAPIYF,TGTGCCAGCAGCCAAGATGGGGTGGGGGCCCCTATATATTTT
TRBV11-2,NA,TRBJ2-7,TRBD2,CASSLTLTSGSYEQYF,TGTGCCAGCAGCCTCACCTTGACTAGCGGATCCTACGAGCAGTACTTC
TRBV29-1,NA,TRBJ2-1,TRBD2,CSTGGSYNEQFF,TGCAGTACGGGGGGCTCCTACAATGAGCAGTTCTTC
TRBV28,NA,TRBJ2-1,TRBD1,CASSSPPRTGGNEQFF,TGTGCCAGCAGTTCACCGCCTAGGACAGGGGGGAATGAGCAGTTCTTC
TRBV9,few,TRBJ1-3,TRBD1,CASSPGTGGSGNTIYF,TGTGCCAGCAGCCCCGGGACAGGGGGTTCTGGAAACACCATATATTTT
TRBV7-2,few,TRBJ2-5,NA,CASSAQRTDQYF,TGTGCCAGCAGCGCACAAAGGACGGACCAGTACTTC
TRBV12-3/TRBV12-4,NA,TRBJ2-1,NA,CASSLQGALGF,TGTGCCAGCAGCCTCCAGGGCGCCCTTGGCTTC
TRBV3-1,few,TRBJ1-1,TRBD1,CASEQGMNTEAFF,TGTGCCAGCGAACAGGGGATGAACACTGAAGCTTTCTTT
TRBV27,NA,TRBJ2-6,TRBD1,CASRGQGASGANVLTF,TGTGCCAGCAGGGGACAGGGGGCCTCTGGGGCCAACGTCCTGACTTTC
TRBV5-4,NA,TRBJ2-7,TRBD2,CASSLDSSGRLVFHEQYF,TGTGCCAGCAGCTTGGATTCTAGCGGGAGGCTAGTGTTCCACGAGCAGTACTTC
TRBV7-6,many,TRBJ2-3,TRBD1,CASSQTGSRTDTQYF,TGTGCCAGCAGCCAGACAGGGAGCCGGACAGATACGCAGTATTTT
TRBV29-1,many,TRBJ2-1,TRBD2,CSAGWEAGVSEQFF,TGCAGCGCGGGGTGGGAAGCGGGGGTTAGTGAGCAGTTCTTC
TRBV6-2/TRBV6-3,many,TRBJ2-1,NA,CASSLGLPKYNEQFF,TGTGCCAGCAGTTTGGGACTTCCAAAATACAATGAGCAGTTCTTC
TRBV10-3,NA,TRBJ2-7,NA,CAISAQGGVSSYEQYF,TGTGCCATCAGTGCCCAGGGGGGGGTATCGTCCTACGAGCAGTACTTC
TRBV6-5,many,TRBJ2-5,NA,CASKTGPGTQYF,TGTGCCAGTAAGACAGGTCCGGGGACCCAGTACTTC
TRBV12-3/TRBV12-4,NA,TRBJ1-5,NA,CASSLGWGAEQPQHF,TGTGCCAGCAGTTTAGGCTGGGGGGCTGAGCAGCCCCAGCATTTT
TRBV20-1,NA,TRBJ2-7,NA,CSASGTGTKSYEQYF,TGCAGTGCTAGTGGAACCGGGACGAAGAGTTACGAGCAGTACTTC
TRBV29-1,many,TRBJ2-5,NA,CSVEGSEVRLQETQYF,TGCAGCGTTGAGGGTTCGGAGGTCAGACTCCAAGAGACCCAGTACTTC
TRBV3-1,few,TRBJ2-1,NA,CASSQGSSFYNEQFF,TGTGCCAGCAGCCAAGGGTCTAGTTTCTACAATGAGCAGTTCTTC
TRBV6-5,many,TRBJ1-2,NA,CASSYSGASPYGYTF,TGTGCCAGCAGTTATTCGGGCGCCTCCCCCTATGGCTACACCTTC